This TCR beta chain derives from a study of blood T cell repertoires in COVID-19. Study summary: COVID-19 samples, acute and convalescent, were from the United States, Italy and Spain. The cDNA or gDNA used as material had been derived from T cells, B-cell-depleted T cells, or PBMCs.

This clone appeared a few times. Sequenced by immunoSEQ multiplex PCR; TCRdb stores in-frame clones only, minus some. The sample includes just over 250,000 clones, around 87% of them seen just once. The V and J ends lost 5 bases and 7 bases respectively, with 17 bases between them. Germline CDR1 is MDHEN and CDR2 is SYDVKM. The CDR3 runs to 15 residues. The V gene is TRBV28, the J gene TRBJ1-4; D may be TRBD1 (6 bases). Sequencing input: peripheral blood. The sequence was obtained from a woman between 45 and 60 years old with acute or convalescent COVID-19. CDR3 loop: CASSPLTGGAEKLFF. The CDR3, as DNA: TGTGCCAGCAGTCCGTTGACAGGTGGGGCTGAAAAACTGTTTTTT.